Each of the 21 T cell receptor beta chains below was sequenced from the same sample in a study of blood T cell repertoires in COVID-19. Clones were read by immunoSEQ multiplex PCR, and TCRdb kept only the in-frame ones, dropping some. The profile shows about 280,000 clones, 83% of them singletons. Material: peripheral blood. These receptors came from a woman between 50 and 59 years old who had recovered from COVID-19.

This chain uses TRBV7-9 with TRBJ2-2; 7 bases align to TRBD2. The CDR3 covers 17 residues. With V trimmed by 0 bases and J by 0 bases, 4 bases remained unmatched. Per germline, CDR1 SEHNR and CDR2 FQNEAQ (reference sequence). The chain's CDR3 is CASSLARLAANTGELFF. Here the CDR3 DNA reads TGTGCCAGCAGCTTAGCGCGTCTAGCGGCGAACACCGGGGAGCTGTTTTTT.

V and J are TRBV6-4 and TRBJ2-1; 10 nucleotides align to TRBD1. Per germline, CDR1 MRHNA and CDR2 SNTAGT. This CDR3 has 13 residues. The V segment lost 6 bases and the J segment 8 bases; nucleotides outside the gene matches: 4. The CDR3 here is CASRGQGPDEQFF. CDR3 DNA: TGTGCCAGCAGGGGACAGGGGCCGGATGAGCAGTTCTTC.

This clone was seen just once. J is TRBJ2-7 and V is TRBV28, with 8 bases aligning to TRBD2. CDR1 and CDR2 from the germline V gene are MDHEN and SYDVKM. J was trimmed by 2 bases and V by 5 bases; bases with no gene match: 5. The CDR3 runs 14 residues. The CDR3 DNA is TGTGCCAGCAGTCGATTAGCGGGACCCTACGAGCAGTACTTC. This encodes CASSRLAGPYEQYF.

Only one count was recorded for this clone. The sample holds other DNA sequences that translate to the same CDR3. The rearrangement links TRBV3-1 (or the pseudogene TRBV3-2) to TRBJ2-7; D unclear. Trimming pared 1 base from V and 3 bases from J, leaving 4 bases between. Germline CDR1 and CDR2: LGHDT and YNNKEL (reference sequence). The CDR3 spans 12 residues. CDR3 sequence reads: CASSQAFYEQYF. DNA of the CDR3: TGTGCCAGCAGCCAAGCGTTCTACGAGCAGTACTTC.

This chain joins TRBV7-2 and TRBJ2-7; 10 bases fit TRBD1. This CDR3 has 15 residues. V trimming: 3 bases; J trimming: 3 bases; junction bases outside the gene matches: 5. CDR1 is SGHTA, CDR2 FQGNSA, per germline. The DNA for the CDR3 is TGTGCCAGCAGCTTGGCCGGGACAGGGGTCTACGAGCAGTACTTC. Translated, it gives CASSLAGTGVYEQYF.

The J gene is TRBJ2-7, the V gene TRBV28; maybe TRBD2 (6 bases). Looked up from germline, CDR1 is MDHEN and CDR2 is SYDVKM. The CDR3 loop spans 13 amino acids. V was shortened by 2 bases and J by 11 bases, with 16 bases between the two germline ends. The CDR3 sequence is CASSLGAGPGKYF. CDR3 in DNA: TGTGCCAGCAGTTTAGGGGCGGGGCCGGGAAAGTACTTC.

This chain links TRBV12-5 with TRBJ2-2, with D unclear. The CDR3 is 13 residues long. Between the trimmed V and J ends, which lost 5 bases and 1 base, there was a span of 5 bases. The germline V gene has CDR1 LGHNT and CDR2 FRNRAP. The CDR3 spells CASGAVNTGELFF. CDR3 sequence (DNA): TGTGCTAGTGGTGCGGTGAACACCGGGGAGCTGTTTTTT.

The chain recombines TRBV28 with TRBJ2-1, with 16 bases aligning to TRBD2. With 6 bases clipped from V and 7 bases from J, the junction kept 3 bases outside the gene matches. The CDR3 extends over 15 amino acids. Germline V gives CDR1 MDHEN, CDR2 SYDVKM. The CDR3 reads CASRGLAGGSNEQFF. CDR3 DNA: TGTGCCAGCAGGGGACTAGCGGGAGGGTCGAATGAGCAGTTCTTC.

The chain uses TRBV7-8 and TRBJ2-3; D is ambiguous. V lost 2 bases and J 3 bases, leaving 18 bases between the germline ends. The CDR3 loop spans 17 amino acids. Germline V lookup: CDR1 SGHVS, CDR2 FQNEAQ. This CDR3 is CASSLRYVAEVTDTQYF. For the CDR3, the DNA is TGTGCCAGCAGCTTACGTTACGTTGCAGAGGTGACAGATACGCAGTATTTT.

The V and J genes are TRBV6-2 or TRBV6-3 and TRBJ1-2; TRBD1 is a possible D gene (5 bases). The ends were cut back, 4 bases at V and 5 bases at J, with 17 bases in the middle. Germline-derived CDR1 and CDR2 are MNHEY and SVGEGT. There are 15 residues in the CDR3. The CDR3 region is CASSSMAQGTYGYTF. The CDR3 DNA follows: TGTGCCAGCAGTTCAATGGCCCAAGGGACTTATGGCTACACCTTC.

The CDR3 DNA reads TGTGCCAGCAGCTTAGACATCGTAGCTTTCTTT. It encodes CASSLDIVAFF. This rearrangement joins TRBV7-9 to TRBJ1-1, with no clear D. The V end was cut by 1 base, the J end by 10 bases, with 7 bases between. There are 11 residues in the CDR3. CDR1 SEHNR and CDR2 FQNEAQ come from the germline V gene (reference sequence).

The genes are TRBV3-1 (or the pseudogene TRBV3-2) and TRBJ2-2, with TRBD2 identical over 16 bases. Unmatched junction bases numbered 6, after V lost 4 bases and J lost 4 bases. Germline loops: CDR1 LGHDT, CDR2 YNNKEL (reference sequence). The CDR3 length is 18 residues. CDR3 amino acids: CASSREGLAGGPTGELFF. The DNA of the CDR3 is TGTGCCAGCAGCCGCGAGGGACTAGCGGGAGGGCCCACCGGGGAGCTGTTTTTT.

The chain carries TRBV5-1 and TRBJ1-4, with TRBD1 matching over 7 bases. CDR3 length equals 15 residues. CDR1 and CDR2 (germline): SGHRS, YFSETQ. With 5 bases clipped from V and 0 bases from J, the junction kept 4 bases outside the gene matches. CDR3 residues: CASRGQGATNEKLFF. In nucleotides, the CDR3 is TGCGCCAGCAGGGGGCAGGGGGCAACTAATGAAAAACTGTTTTTT. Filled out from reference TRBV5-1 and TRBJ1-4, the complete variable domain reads KAGVTQTPRYLIKTRGQQVTLSCSPISGHRSVSWYQQTPGQGLQFLFEYFSETQRNKGNFPGRFSGRQFSNSRSEMNVSTLELGDSALYLCASRGQGATNEKLFFGSGTQLSVL.

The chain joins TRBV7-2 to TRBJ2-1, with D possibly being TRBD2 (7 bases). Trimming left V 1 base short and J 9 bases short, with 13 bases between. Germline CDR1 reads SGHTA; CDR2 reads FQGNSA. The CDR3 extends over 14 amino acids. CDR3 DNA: TGTGCCAGCAGCTTAGTTCGGGGGGCAGGTGAGCAGTTCTTC. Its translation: CASSLVRGAGEQFF. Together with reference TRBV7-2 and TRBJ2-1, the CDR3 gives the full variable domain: GAGVSQSPSNKVTEKGKDVELRCDPISGHTALYWYRQSLGQGLEFLIYFQGNSAPDKSGLPSDRFSAERTGGSVSTLTIQRTQQEDSAVYLCASSLVRGAGEQFFGPGTRLTVL.

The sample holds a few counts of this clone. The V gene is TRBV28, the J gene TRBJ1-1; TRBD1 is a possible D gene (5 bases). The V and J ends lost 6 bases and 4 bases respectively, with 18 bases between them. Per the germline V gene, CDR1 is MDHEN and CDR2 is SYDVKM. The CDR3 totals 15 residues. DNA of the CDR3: TGTGCCAGCAGGTTTATCCAGGGTCGGGCCACTGAAGCTTTCTTT. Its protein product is CASRFIQGRATEAFF. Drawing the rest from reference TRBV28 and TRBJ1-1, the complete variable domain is DVKVTQSSRYLVKRTGEKVFLECVQDMDHENMFWYRQDPGLGLRLIYFSYDVKMKEKGDIPEGYSVSREKKERFSLILESASTNQTSMYLCASRFIQGRATEAFFGQGTRLTVV.

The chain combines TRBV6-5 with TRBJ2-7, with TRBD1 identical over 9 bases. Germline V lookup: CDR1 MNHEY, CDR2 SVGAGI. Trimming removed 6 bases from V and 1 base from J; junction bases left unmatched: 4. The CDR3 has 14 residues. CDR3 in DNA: TGTGCCAGCAGCCCGGGACAGGGTTCCTACGAGCAGTACTTC. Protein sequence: CASSPGQGSYEQYF.

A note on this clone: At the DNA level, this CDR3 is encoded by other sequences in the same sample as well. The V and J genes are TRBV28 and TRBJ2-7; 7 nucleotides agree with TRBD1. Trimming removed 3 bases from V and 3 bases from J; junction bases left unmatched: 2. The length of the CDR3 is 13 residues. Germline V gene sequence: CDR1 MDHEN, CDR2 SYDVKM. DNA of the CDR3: TGTGCCAGCAGTTTGGGACAGCTCTACGAGCAGTACTTC. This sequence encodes CASSLGQLYEQYF. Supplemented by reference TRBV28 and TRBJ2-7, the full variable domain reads DVKVTQSSRYLVKRTGEKVFLECVQDMDHENMFWYRQDPGLGLRLIYFSYDVKMKEKGDIPEGYSVSREKKERFSLILESASTNQTSMYLCASSLGQLYEQYFGPGTRLTVT.

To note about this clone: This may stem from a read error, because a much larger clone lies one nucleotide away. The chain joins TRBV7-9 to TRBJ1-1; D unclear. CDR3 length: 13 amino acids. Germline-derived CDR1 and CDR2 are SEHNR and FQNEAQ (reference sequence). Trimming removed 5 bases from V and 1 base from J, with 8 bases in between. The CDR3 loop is CASSREGNTEAFF. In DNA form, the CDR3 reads TGTGCCAGCAGCCGGGAGGGGAACACTGAAGCTTTCTTT.

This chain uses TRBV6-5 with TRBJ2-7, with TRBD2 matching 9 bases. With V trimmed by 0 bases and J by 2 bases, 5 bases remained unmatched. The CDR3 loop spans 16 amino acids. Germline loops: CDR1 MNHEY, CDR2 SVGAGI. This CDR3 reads CASSYSISGRTYEQYF. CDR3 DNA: TGTGCCAGCAGTTACTCGATAAGCGGGAGGACCTACGAGCAGTACTTC.

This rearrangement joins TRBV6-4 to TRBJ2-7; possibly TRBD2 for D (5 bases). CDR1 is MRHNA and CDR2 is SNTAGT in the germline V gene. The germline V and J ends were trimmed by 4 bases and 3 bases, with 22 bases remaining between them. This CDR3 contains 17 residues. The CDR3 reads CASSGNEGKGRSYEQYF. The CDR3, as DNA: TGTGCCAGCAGTGGCAATGAGGGAAAGGGAAGGAGCTACGAGCAGTACTTC.

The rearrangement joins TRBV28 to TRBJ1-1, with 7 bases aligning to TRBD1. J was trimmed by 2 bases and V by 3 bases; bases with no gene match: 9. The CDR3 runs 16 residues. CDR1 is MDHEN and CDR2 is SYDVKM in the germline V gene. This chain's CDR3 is CASSFSVQGSNTEAFF. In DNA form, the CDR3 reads TGTGCCAGCAGTTTCTCCGTACAGGGGAGTAACACTGAAGCTTTCTTT.